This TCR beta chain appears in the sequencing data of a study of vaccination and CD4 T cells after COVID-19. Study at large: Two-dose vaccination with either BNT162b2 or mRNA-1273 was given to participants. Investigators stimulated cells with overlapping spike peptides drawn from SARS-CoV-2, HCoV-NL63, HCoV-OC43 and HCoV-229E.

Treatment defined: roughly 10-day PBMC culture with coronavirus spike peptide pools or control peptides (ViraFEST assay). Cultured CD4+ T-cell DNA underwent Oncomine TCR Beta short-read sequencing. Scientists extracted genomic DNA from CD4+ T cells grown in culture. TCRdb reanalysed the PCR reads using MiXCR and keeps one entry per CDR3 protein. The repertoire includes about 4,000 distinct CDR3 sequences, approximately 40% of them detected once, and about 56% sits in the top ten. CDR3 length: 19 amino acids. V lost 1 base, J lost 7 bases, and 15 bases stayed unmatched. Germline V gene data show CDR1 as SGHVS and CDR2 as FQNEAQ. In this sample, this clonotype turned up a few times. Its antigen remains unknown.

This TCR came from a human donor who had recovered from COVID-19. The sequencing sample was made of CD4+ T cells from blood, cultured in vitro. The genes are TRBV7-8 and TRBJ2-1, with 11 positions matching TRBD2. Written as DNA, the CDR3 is TGTGCCAGCAGCTTAGTCTCTAGCGGGAGGCAGTTTTCCCCAAATGAGCAGTTCTTC. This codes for CASSLVSSGRQFSPNEQFF.